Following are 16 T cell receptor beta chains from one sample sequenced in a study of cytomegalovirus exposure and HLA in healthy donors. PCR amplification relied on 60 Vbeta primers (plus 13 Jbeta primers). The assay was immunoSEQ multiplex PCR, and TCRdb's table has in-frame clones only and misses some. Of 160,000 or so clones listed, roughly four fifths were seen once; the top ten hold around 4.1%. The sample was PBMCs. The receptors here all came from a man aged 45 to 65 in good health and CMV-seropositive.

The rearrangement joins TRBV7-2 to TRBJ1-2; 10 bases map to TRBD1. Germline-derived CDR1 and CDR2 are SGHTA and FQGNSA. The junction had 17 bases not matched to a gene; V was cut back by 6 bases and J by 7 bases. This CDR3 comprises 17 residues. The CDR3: CASSYLYPGTGASGYTF. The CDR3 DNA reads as TGTGCCAGCAGTTATTTATACCCTGGGACAGGGGCTTCTGGCTACACCTTC.

CDR3 in amino acids: CASSYSRGYQFF. CDR3 DNA: TGTGCCAGCAGTTACTCCCGGGGATATCAGTTCTTC. The chain combines TRBV6-5 with TRBJ2-1; D is possibly TRBD2 (5 bases). Between the trimmed V and J ends, which lost 0 bases and 13 bases, there was a span of 10 bases. Per the germline V gene, CDR1 is MNHEY and CDR2 is SVGAGI. This CDR3 has 12 residues.

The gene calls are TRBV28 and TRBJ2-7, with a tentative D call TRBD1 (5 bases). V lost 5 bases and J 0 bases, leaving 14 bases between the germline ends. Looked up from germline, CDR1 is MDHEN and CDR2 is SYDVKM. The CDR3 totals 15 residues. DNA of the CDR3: TGTGCCAGCAGTCCAACAGGAGCTCCCTCCTACGAGCAGTACTTC. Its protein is CASSPTGAPSYEQYF.

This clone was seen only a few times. The CDR3 DNA is TGCAGCGTTGTTGAGACAGGGGACTACGAGCAGTACTTC. Its protein product is CSVVETGDYEQYF. The chain is built from TRBV29-1 and TRBJ2-7; 8 nucleotides line up with TRBD1. The CDR3 contains 13 residues. The V segment lost 4 bases and the J segment 3 bases; nucleotides outside the gene matches: 5. CDR1 is SQVTM, CDR2 ANQGSEA, per germline.

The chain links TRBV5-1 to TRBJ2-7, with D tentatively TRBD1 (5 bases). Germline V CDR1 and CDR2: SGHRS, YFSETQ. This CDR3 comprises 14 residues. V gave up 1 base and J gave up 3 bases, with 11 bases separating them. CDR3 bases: TGCGCCAGCAGCTTGAGGGGCTACGACTACGAGCAGTACTTC. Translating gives CASSLRGYDYEQYF.

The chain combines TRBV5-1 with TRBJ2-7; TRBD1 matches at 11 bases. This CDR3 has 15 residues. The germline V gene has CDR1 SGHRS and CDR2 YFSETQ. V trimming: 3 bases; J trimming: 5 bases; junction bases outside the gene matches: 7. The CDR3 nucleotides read TGCGCCAGCAGCTCTGGACAGGGGGCGGTAGACGAGCAGTACTTC. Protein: CASSSGQGAVDEQYF.

The CDR3 DNA is TGTGCCAGCAGTTACTCCCCTAATCAGCCCCAGCATTTT. As protein: CASSYSPNQPQHF. V usage is TRBV6-5 and J usage is TRBJ1-5; no clear D gene. This CDR3 is 13 amino acids long. V lost 0 bases to trimming and J lost 4 bases, with 4 bases between them. The germline gives CDR1 MNHEY, CDR2 SVGAGI.

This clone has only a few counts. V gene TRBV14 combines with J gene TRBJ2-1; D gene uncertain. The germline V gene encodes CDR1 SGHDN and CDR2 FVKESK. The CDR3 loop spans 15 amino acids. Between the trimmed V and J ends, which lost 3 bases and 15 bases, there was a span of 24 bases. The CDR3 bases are TGTGCCAGCAGCCATCTATCCTTTTGTCTCCGGTCCTGGTTCTTC. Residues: CASSHLSFCLRSWFF.

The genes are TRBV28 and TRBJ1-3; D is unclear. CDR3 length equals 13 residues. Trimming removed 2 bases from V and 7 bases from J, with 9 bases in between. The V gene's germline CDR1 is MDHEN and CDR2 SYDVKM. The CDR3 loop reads CASSLTLWNTIYF. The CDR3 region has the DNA TGTGCCAGCAGTTTAACGCTATGGAACACCATATATTTT.

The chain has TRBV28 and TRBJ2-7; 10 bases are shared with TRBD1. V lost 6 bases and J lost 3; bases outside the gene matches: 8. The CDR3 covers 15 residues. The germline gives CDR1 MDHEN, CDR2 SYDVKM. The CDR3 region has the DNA TGTGCCAGCAGCTCAGAGACAGGGGGCCGCTACGAGCAGTACTTC. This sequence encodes CASSSETGGRYEQYF.

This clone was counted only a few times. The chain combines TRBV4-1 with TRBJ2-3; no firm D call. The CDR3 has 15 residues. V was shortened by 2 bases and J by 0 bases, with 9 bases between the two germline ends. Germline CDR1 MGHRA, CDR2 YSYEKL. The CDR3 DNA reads TGCGCCAGCAGCCAATATCACGGGAGCACAGATACGCAGTATTTT. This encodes CASSQYHGSTDTQYF.

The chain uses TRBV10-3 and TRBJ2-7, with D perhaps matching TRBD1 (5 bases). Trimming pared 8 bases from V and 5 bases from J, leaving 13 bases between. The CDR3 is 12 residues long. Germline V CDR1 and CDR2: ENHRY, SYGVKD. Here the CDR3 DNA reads TGTGCCATCCAGGCAGGGTTTAACGAGCAGTACTTC. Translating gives CAIQAGFNEQYF.

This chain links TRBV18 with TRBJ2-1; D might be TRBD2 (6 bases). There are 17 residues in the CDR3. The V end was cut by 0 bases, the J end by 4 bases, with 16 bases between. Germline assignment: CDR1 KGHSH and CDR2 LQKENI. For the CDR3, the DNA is TGTGCCAGCTCACCACCACCATCGGGAGTCGTATACAATGAGCAGTTCTTC. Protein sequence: CASSPPPSGVVYNEQFF.

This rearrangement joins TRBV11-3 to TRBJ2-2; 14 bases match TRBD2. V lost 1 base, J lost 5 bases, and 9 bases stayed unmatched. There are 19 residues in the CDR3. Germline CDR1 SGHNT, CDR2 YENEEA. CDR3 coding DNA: TGTGCCAGCAGCTTAGGCCCCGGGACTAGCGGGAGTATGACCGGGGAGCTGTTTTTT. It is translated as CASSLGPGTSGSMTGELFF.

The CDR3 loop reads CASTTVQGAGELFF. For the CDR3, the DNA is TGTGCCAGCACCACTGTACAGGGCGCCGGGGAGCTGTTTTTT. This chain joins TRBV21-1 and TRBJ2-2; no check of the table's D call, TRBD1, against the DNA was made. TRBV21-1 is tagged as a pseudogene. This CDR3 is built from 14 residues.

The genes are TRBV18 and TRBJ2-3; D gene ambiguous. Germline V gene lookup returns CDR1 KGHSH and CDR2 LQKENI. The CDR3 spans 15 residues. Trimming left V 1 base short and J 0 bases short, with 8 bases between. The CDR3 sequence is CASSPLATSTDTQYF. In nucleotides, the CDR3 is TGTGCCAGCTCACCACTCGCGACTAGCACAGATACGCAGTATTTT. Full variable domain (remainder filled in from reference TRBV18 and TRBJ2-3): NAGVMQNPRHLVRRRGQEARLRCSPMKGHSHVYWYRQLPEEGLKFMVYLQKENIIDESGMPKERFSAEFPKEGPSILRIQQVVRGDSAAYFCASSPLATSTDTQYFGPGTRLTVL.